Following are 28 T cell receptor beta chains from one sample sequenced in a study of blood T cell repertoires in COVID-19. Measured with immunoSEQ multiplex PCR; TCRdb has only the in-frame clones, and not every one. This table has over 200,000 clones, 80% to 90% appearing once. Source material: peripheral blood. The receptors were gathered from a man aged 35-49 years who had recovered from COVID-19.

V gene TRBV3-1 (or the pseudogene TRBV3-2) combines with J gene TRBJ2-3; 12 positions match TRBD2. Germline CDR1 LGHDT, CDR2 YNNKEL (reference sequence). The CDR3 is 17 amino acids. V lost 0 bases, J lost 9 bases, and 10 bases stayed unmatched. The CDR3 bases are TGTGCCAGCAGCCAAGAGGCGACTAGCGGGGGAGGGGGCACGCAGTATTTT. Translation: CASSQEATSGGGGTQYF.

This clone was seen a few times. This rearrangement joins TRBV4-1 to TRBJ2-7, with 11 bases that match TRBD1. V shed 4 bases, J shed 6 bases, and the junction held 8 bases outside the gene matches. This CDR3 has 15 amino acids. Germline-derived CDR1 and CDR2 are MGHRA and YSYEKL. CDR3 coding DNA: TGCGCCAGCAGCCCTGGGGACAGGGGGGTTGTCGAGCAGTACTTC. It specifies CASSPGDRGVVEQYF.

Written as DNA, the CDR3 is TGTGCCAGCAGCGTATTGGCGGGAGGGCGCGACGAGCAGTACTTC. Amino acid sequence: CASSVLAGGRDEQYF. The chain employs TRBV9 and TRBJ2-7; 9 bases map to TRBD2. Germline CDR1 reads SGDLS; CDR2 reads YYNGEE. This CDR3 has 15 amino acids. V lost 1 base to trimming and J lost 5 bases; unmatched junction nucleotides: 7.

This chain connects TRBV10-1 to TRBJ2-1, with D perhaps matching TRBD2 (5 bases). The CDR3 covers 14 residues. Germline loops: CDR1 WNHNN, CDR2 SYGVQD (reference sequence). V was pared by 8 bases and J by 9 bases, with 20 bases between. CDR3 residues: CASSRGSLAGEQFF. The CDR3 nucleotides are TGCGCCAGCTCCCGGGGAAGTCTGGCGGGTGAGCAGTTCTTC.

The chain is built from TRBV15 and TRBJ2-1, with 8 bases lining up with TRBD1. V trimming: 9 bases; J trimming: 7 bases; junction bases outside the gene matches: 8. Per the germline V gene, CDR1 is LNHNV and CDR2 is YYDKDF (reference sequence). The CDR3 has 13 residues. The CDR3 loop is CATRQGIKNEQFF. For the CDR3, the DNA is TGTGCCACTCGACAGGGGATCAAGAATGAGCAGTTCTTC.

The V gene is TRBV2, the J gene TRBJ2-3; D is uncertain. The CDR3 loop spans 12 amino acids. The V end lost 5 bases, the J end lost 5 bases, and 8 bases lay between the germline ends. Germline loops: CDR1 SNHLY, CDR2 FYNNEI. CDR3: CASSQSRDTQYF. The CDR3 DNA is TGTGCCAGCAGTCAAAGTAGAGATACGCAGTATTTT.

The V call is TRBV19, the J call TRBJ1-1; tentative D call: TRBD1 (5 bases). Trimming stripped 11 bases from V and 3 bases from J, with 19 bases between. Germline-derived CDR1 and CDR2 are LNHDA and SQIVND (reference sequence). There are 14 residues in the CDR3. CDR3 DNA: TGTGCCGCCACACCCAGGGTAGGTCACACTGAAGCTTTCTTT. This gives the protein CAATPRVGHTEAFF.

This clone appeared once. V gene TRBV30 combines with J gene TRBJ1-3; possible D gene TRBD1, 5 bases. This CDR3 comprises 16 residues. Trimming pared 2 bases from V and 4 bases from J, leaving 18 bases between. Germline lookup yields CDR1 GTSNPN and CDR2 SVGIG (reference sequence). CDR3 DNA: TGTGCCTGGAGTCTCCTGGGGTGGGGCGCGGGAAACACCATATATTTT. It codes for CAWSLLGWGAGNTIYF.

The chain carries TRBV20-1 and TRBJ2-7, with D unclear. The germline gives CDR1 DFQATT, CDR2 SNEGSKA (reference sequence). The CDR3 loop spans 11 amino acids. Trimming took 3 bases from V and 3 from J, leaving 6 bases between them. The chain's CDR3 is CSASFSYEQYF. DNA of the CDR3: TGCAGTGCTAGCTTCAGCTACGAGCAGTACTTC.

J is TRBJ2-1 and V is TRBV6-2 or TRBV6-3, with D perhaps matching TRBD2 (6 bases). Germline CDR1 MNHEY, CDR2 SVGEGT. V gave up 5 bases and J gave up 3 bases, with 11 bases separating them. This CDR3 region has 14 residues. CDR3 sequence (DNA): TGTGCCAGCAGTAGCTGGGGGGTCTACAATGAGCAGTTCTTC. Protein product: CASSSWGVYNEQFF.

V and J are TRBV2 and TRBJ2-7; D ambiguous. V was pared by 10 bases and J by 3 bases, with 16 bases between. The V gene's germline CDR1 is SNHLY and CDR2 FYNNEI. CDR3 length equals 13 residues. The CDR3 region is CATQVAERYEQYF. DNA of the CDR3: TGTGCCACCCAAGTGGCAGAACGCTACGAGCAGTACTTC.

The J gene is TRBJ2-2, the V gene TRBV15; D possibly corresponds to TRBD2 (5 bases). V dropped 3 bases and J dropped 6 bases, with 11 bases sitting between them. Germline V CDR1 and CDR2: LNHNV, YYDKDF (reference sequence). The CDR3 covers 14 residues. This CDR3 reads CATSRRVSAGELFF. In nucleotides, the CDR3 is TGTGCCACCAGCAGGCGGGTGAGCGCCGGGGAGCTGTTTTTT.

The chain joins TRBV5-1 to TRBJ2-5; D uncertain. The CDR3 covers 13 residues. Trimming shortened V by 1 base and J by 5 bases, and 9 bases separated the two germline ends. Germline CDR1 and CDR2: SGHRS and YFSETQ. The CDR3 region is CASSLSVGETQYF. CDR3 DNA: TGCGCCAGCAGCTTGAGCGTAGGCGAGACCCAGTACTTC. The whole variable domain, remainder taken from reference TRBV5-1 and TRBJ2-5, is KAGVTQTPRYLIKTRGQQVTLSCSPISGHRSVSWYQQTPGQGLQFLFEYFSETQRNKGNFPGRFSGRQFSNSRSEMNVSTLELGDSALYLCASSLSVGETQYFGPGTRLLVL.

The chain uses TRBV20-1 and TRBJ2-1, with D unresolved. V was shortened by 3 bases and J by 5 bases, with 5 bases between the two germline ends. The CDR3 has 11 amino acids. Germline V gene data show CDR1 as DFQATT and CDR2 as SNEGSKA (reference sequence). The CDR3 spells CSASHHNEQFF. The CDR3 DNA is TGCAGTGCTAGTCATCACAATGAGCAGTTCTTC.

Here the CDR3 DNA reads TGTGCCAGTAGCATGACAGGGGGGTATGGGAATGAGCAGTTCTTC. This gives the protein CASSMTGGYGNEQFF. The chain uses TRBV19 and TRBJ2-1, with 9 bases matching TRBD1. V shed 6 bases and J 7 bases; nucleotides not matched to a gene: 10. Germline V lookup: CDR1 LNHDA, CDR2 SQIVND (reference sequence). The CDR3 totals 15 residues.

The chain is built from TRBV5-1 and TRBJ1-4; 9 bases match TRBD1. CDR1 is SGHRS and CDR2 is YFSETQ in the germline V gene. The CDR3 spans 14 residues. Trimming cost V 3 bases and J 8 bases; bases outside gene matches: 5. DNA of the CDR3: TGCGCCAGCAGCTCGGGACAGGGCAGGGAAAAACTGTTTTTT. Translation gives CASSSGQGREKLFF. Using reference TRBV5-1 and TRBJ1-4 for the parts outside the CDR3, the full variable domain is KAGVTQTPRYLIKTRGQQVTLSCSPISGHRSVSWYQQTPGQGLQFLFEYFSETQRNKGNFPGRFSGRQFSNSRSEMNVSTLELGDSALYLCASSSGQGREKLFFGSGTQLSVL.

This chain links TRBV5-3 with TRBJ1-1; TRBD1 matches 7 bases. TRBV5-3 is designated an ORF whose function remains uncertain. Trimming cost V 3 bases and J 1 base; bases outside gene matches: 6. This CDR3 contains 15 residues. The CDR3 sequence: CARSSRGLGNTEAFF. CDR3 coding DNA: TGTGCCAGAAGCTCAAGGGGGCTGGGGAACACTGAAGCTTTCTTT.

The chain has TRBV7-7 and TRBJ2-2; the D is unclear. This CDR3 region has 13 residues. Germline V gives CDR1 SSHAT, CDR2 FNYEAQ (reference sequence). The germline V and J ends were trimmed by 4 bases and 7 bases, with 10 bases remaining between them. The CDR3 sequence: CASSSESGGELFF. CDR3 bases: TGTGCCAGCAGCTCGGAGTCGGGCGGGGAGCTGTTTTTT.

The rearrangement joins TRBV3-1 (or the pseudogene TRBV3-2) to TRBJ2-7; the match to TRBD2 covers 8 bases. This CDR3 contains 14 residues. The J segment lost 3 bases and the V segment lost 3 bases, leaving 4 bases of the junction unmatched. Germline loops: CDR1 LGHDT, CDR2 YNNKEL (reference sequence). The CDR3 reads CASSQAGTSYEQYF. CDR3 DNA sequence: TGTGCCAGCAGCCAGGCCGGGACTAGCTACGAGCAGTACTTC.

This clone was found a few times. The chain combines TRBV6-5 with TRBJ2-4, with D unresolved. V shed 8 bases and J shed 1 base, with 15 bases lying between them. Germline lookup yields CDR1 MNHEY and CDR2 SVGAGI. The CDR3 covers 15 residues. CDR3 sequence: CASFDWRLAKNIQYF. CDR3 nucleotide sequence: TGTGCCAGCTTCGACTGGAGACTGGCCAAAAACATTCAGTACTTC.

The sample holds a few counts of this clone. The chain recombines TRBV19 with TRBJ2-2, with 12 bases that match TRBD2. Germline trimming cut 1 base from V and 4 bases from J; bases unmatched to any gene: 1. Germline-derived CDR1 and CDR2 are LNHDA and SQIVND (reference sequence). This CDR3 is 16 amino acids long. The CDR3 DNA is TGTGCCAGTAGTATAGGACTAGCGGGAGCCACCGGGGAGCTGTTTTTT. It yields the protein CASSIGLAGATGELFF. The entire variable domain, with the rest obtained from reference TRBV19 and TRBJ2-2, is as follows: DGGITQSPKYLFRKEGQNVTLSCEQNLNHDAMYWYRQDPGQGLRLIYYSQIVNDFQKGDIAEGYSVSREKKESFPLTVTSAQKNPTAFYLCASSIGLAGATGELFFGEGSRLTVL.

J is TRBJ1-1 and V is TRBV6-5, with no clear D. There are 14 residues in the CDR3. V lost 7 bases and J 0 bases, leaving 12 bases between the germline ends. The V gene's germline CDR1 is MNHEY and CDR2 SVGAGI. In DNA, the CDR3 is TGTGCCAGCAATTCCCCGGGGATGAACACTGAAGCTTTCTTT. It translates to CASNSPGMNTEAFF.

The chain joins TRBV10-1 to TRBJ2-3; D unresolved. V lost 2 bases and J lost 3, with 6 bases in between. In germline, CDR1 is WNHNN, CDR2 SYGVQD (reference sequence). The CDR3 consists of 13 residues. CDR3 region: CASSEGLTDTQYF. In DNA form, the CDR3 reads TGCGCCAGCAGTGAGGGCCTGACAGATACGCAGTATTTT.

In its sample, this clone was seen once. The CDR3 sequence is CASSPLAGPELPYEQYF. The CDR3 DNA is TGTGCCAGCAGTCCTCTAGCGGGACCCGAACTCCCCTACGAGCAGTACTTC. This sequence joins TRBV25-1 and TRBJ2-7; 9 positions match TRBD2. Unmatched junction bases numbered 13, after V lost 5 bases and J lost 2 bases. This CDR3 region has 17 residues. Germline CDR1 and CDR2: MGHDK and SYGVNS.

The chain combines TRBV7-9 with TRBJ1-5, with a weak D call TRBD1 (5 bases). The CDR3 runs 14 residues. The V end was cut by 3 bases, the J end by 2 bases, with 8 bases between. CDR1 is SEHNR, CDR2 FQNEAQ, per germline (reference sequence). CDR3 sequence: CASSLAGGNQPQHF. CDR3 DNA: TGTGCCAGCAGCTTGGCGGGGGGCAATCAGCCCCAGCATTTT. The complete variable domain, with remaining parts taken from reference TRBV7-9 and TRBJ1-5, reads DTGVSQNPRHKITKRGQNVTFRCDPISEHNRLYWYRQTLGQGPEFLTYFQNEAQLEKSRLLSDRFSAERPKGSFSTLEIQRTEQGDSAMYLCASSLAGGNQPQHFGDGTRLSIL.

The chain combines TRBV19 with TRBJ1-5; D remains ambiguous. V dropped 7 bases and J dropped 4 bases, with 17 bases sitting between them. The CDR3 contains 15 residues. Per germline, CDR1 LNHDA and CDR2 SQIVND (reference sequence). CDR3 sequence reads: CASIDRGESNQPQHF. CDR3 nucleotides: TGTGCCAGTATTGATCGAGGCGAGTCAAATCAGCCCCAGCATTTT.

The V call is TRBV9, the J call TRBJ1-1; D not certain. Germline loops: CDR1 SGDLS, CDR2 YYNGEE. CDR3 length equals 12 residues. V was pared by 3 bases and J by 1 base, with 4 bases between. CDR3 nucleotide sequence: TGTGCCAGCAGCGGACAGAACACTGAAGCTTTCTTT. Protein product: CASSGQNTEAFF.

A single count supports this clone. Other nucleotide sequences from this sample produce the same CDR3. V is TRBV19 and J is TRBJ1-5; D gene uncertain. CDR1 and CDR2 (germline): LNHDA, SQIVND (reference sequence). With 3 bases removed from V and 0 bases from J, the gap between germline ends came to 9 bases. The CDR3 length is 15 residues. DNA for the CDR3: TGTGCCAGTAGTATCGTTCCGGGTAGCAATCAGCCCCAGCATTTT. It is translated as CASSIVPGSNQPQHF.